This paragraph reports one T cell receptor beta chain. The antigen this receptor binds is unknown. The input lacks base qualities; no much larger clone sits a single base away. Collaborating institutions collected whole blood in K2EDTA tubes following their own protocols. For TCRbeta analysis, collaborators shipped samples in one of three forms: frozen whole blood, isolated PBMCs, or DNA extracted from either of those sample types. This specimen comes from a study of blood T cell repertoires in COVID-19 (dated by TCRdb to 2019 to 2021). Some background on the complete study: Samples covering the acute and convalescent phases of COVID-19 were provided by collaborators in the United States, Italy and Spain. Nearly every sample came with metadata listing a de-identified subject ID, COVID-19 status, age in years and sex. The prospective study material was composed of cDNA or gDNA derived from T cells, B-cell-depleted T cells, or PBMCs. Where available, HLA class I and class II types were obtained from metadata supplied by the sample provider rather than from assay-based typing. The repertoires were made available in a free public database intended to serve as a resource for research on the immune response to SARS-CoV-2. The samples were drawn from two sources: the first 160 participants of the ongoing ImmuneRACE study, and fewer than 1,500 subjects contributed by 6 global collaborators. Subjects who had been exposed to COVID-19, were actively infected with it, or had recovered from it provided the deeply sampled blood TCRbeta repertoires that made up the dataset. Overall study results and their limits: The amount of clinical and demographic metadata varied by source and participant and was provided uncurated.

TCRbeta CDR3 regions were amplified from genomic DNA by means of the immunoSEQ Assay, a bias-controlled multiplex PCR. On the authors' methods: The number of nucleated cells in each sample was estimated from the amplification of reference gene primers within the assay. Sequence reads were collapsed and filtered to measure the absolute abundance of every unique TCRbeta CDR3 rearrangement. For each sample, productive Simpson clonality was calculated by taking the square root of Simpson's diversity index across productive rearrangements. TCRdb re-hosts the immuneACCESS table, in-frame sequences only. Its copies lack some clones; in the studies checked, an unresolved V gene accounts for under half of them, and the cause for the rest is not known. The V and J calls and the clone size are those of that table, but D and trimming were determined from the DNA. Here the sample has tens of thousands of clones; 80% to 90% occur a single time. About a sixth of the sample lies in the top ten.

Its CDR3 holds 14 amino acids, cysteine through phenylalanine. Only the CDR3 DNA is retained, 42 bases long and in frame from the first base. CDR1 MNHNS and CDR2 SASEGT are derived from the germline V gene. V lost 3 bases and J lost 6 bases, and the count of bases not matched to a germline gene is 4. This chain joins TRBV6-1 to TRBJ2-3; TRBD2 agrees with 9 junctional bases. Material: peripheral blood. This TCR came from a woman in her sixties with acute or convalescent COVID-19. The CDR3 reads CASSELAGSDTQYF. In nucleotide form, the sequence is TGTGCCAGCAGTGAGCTAGCGGGGTCGGATACGCAGTATTTT.